This T cell receptor beta chain originates from a study of OX40 agonist ivuxolimab in advanced cancers. V shed 5 bases and J shed 5 bases, with 14 bases lying between them. CDR3 length equals 13 residues. Germline-derived CDR1 and CDR2 are SGHRS and YFSETQ. Generated by immunoSEQ multiplex PCR, the TCRdb table keeps only in-frame clones and is missing some. The sample records around 70,000 clones, less than 95% being singletons. V gene TRBV5-1 combines with J gene TRBJ2-7; D is undetermined. Sequencing used CD4+ or CD8+ T cells sorted from blood, obtained in a trial of the OX40 agonist ivuxolimab. The receptor comes from an adult with an advanced solid tumor such as melanoma, head and neck, liver or kidney cancer. The CDR3 here is CASSFSALDEQYF. DNA of the CDR3: TGCGCCAGCAGTTTTAGTGCCTTAGACGAGCAGTACTTC.